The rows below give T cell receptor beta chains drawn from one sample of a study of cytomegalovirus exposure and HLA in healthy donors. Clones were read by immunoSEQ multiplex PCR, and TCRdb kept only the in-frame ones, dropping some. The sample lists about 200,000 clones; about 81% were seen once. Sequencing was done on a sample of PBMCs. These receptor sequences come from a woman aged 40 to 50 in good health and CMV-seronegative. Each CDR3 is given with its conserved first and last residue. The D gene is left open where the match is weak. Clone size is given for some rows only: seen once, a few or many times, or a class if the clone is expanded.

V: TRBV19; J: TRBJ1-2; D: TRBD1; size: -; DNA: TGTGCCAGTAGGGTGGACAGGGGGCGTATCTATGGCTACACCTTC; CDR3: CASRVDRGRIYGYTF
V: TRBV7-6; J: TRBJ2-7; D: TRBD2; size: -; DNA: TGTGCCAGCAGCTTCGGACTAGCGGACGGGGGATACGAGCAGTACTTC; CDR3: CASSFGLADGGYEQYF
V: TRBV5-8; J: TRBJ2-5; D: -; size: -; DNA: TGTGCCAGCAGCTTGTACCTCGGAGGGTCAAATGCAGAGACCCAGTACTTC; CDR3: CASSLYLGGSNAETQYF
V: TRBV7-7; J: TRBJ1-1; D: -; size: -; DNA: TGTGCCAGCAGCCCCATCGGGGACACTGAAGCTTTCTTT; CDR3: CASSPIGDTEAFF
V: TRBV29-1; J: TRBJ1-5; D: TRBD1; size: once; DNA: TGCAGCGTCGCCCCCGGGACAGGGCAGCCCCAGCATTTT; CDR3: CSVAPGTGQPQHF
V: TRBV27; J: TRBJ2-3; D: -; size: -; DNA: TGTGCCAGCAGTTTCATAGCTTTCCCAGATACGCAGTATTTT; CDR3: CASSFIAFPDTQYF
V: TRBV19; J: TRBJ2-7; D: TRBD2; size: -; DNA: TGTGCCAGTAGGGCAGATAGCGGGACTCTCCACGAGCAGTACTTC; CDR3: CASRADSGTLHEQYF
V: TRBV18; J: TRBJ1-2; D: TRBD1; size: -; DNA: TGTGCCAGCTCCCAGGGGGAGAAAGGCTACACCTTC; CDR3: CASSQGEKGYTF
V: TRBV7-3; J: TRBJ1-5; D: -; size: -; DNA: TGTGCCAGCAGCTCCCTTGGGGGGGCTGGTCAGCCCCAGCATTTT; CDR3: CASSSLGGAGQPQHF
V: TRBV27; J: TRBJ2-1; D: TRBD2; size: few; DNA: TGTGCCAGCAGTTTCGGGACTAGCGGGAGTGGTGAGCAGTTCTTC; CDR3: CASSFGTSGSGEQFF
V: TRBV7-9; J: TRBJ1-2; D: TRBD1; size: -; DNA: TGTGCCAGCAGCTCAGAGGACAGGGGAAGGTTCAACTATGGCTACACCTTC; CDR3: CASSSEDRGRFNYGYTF
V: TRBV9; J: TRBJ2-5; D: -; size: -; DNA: TGTGCCAGCAGCGTAGGGCCGACAGGTTTCCAAGAGACCCAGTACTTC; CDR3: CASSVGPTGFQETQYF
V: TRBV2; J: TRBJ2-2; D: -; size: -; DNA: TGTGCCAGCCGACCAACCTCGGGCACCGGGGAGCTGTTTTTT; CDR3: CASRPTSGTGELFF
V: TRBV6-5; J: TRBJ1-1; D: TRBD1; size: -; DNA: TGTGCCAGCAGTTACTATGCGAACAGGGGCTCTGAAGCTTTCTTT; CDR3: CASSYYANRGSEAFF
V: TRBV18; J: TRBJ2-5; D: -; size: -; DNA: TGTGCCAGCTCACGAGGGGAGACCCAGTACTTC; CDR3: CASSRGETQYF
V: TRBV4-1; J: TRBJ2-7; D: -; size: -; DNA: TGCGCCAGCAGCCAACCGGGGGACTCCTCCTACGAGCAGTACTTC; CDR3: CASSQPGDSSYEQYF
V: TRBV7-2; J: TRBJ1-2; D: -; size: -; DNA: TGTGCCAGCAGCCCGTACAGGGTCGAGGACTATGGCTACACCTTC; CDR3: CASSPYRVEDYGYTF
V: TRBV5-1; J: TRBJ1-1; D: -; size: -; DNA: TGCGCCAGCAGCTTGGTTTCGACAGTGAACACTGAAGCTTTCTTT; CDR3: CASSLVSTVNTEAFF
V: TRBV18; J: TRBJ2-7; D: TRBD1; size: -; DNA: TGTGCCAGCCTGGGACAGCTTGATGGCGAGCAGTACTTC; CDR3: CASLGQLDGEQYF
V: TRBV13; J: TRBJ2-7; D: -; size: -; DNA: TGTGCCAGCAGCTTAGGCAGGGAAAGTTACGAGCAGTACTTC; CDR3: CASSLGRESYEQYF
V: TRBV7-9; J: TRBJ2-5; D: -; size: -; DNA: TGTGCCAGCAGACCCAGACTAGTATCAGGAGAGACCCAGTACTTC; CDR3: CASRPRLVSGETQYF
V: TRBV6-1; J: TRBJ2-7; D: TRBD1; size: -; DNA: TGTGCCAGCAGTGAAAGGACAGGGTCCTACGAGCAGTACTTC; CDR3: CASSERTGSYEQYF
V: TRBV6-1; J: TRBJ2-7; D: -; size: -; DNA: TGTGCCAGCCGCCGGGGTCTAGCGATCGACTACGAGCAGTACTTC; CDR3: CASRRGLAIDYEQYF
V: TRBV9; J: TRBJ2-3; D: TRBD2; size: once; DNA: TGTGCCAGCAGCACTCCAAGCGGGGATACTAGCACAGATACGCAGTATTTT; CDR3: CASSTPSGDTSTDTQYF
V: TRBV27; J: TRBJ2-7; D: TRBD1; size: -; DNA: TGTGCCAGCAGTTTATCCCCGGACAGGAGTGGCGAGCAGTACTTC; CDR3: CASSLSPDRSGEQYF
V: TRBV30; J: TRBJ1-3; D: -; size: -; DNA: TGTGCCTGGAGTGTCTGGCAGCGCTCTGGAAACACCATATATTTT; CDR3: CAWSVWQRSGNTIYF
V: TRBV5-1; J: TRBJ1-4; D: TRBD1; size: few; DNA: TGCGCCAGCAGACTCCTTATGGGACAGACTTTTGAACTGTTTTTT; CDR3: CASRLLMGQTFELFF
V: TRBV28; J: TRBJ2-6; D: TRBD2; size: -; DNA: TGTGCCAGCAGTGCGGGAGGTCCTCTCTCTGGGGCCAACGTCCTGACTTTC; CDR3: CASSAGGPLSGANVLTF
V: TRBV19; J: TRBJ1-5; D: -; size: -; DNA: TGTGCCAGTACCTCCCCCAGGGAATGGGCTCAGCCCCAGCATTTT; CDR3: CASTSPREWAQPQHF
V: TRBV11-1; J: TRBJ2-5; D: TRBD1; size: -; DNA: TGTGCCAGCAGCTTGGAGGGGGCCGGGACAGGCCAAGAGACCCAGTACTTC; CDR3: CASSLEGAGTGQETQYF
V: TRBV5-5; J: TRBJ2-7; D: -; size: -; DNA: TGTGCCAGCAGTCTCCCGGGACATGGTGGGGAGCAGTACTTC; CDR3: CASSLPGHGGEQYF
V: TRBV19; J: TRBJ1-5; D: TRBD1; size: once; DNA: TGTGCCAGTAGTATCAGGGGACAGGGGAATCAGCCCCAGCATTTT; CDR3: CASSIRGQGNQPQHF